The 15 T cell receptor beta chains below all came from one sample that was sequenced in a study of T cell repertoires in cytomegalovirus infection. TCRdb used MiXCR to reprocess the reads, holding one entry per CDR3 protein. The sample lists some 900,000 distinct CDR3 sequences, over 25% seen once, with 9.5% to 15% in the top ten. For these TCRs, the target antigens are not known. The specimen comprised cultured CD8+ T cells from PBMCs, sampled from culture after CMV antigen stimulation. These receptors came from a human donor in good health (CMV status not recorded). Some clones in this sample may be carry-over from other donors' samples.

This clonotype was observed a few times. The V call is TRBV19, the J call TRBJ2-7; either TRBD1 or TRBD2 may fit D (5 bases each). Germline CDR1 and CDR2: LNHDA and SQIVND (reference sequence). This CDR3 has 16 amino acids. V gave up 2 bases and J gave up 3 bases, with 17 bases separating them. The CDR3 region is CASSISWDPTGYEQYF. In nucleotides, the CDR3 is TGTGCCAGTAGTATATCTTGGGACCCTACTGGCTACGAGCAGTACTTC.

This clonotype occurred many times. This chain uses TRBV12-3 or TRBV12-4 with TRBJ2-1, with 12 nucleotides matching TRBD2. The CDR3 has 19 residues. J gave up 5 bases and V 4 bases, and 15 bases lay outside the gene matches. The CDR3 region is CASSYSLAGGNRTHNEQFF. The CDR3 bases are TGTGCCAGCAGTTACTCCCTAGCGGGGGGGAACCGGACACACAATGAGCAGTTCTTC.

The chain joins TRBV27 to TRBJ1-2; unclear D gene. This CDR3 is built from 12 residues. V was pared by 6 bases and J by 8 bases, with 13 bases between. Germline V gene sequence: CDR1 MNHEY, CDR2 SMNVEV (reference sequence). DNA of the CDR3: TGTGCCAGCAGGTCCCCGGGCCGGGGCTACACCTTC. It codes for CASRSPGRGYTF.

The table lists this clonotype with a few counts. The chain employs TRBV5-8 and TRBJ2-2; TRBD1 matches at 9 bases. CDR1 is SGHTS, CDR2 YDEGEE, per germline. CDR3 length: 17 amino acids. With V trimmed by 1 base and J by 1 base, 5 bases remained unmatched. The DNA of the CDR3 is TGTGCCAGCAGCTTGCGGGGACAGGGACGGAACACCGGGGAGCTGTTTTTT. Protein: CASSLRGQGRNTGELFF.

The chain is built from TRBV20-1 and TRBJ2-7, with 7 bases identical to TRBD2. The length of the CDR3 is 13 residues. The J segment lost 3 bases and the V segment lost 2 bases, leaving 4 bases of the junction unmatched. Germline loops: CDR1 DFQATT, CDR2 SNEGSKA (reference sequence). The CDR3 loop reads CSARWDYDYEQYF. CDR3 sequence (DNA): TGCAGTGCTAGATGGGACTATGACTACGAGCAGTACTTC.

This clonotype came up a few times. This sequence joins TRBV28 and TRBJ1-2; 8 bases agree with TRBD1. Trimming cost V 7 bases and J 4 bases; bases outside gene matches: 11. The CDR3 runs 15 residues. The germline V gene encodes CDR1 MDHEN and CDR2 SYDVKM. CDR3 sequence (DNA): TGTGCCAGCATCCCCGAGACAGGGACAGGCTATGGCTACACCTTC. Translation gives CASIPETGTGYGYTF.

The chain combines TRBV28 with TRBJ2-5; the D gene could be TRBD1 or TRBD2 (7 bases each). The germline gives CDR1 MDHEN, CDR2 SYDVKM. V dropped 6 bases and J dropped 3 bases, with 17 bases sitting between them. This CDR3 has 15 residues. The CDR3 sequence: CASSSAGGVEETQYF. CDR3 coding DNA: TGTGCCAGCAGCTCGGCAGGGGGGGTGGAAGAGACCCAGTACTTC.

The rearrangement uses TRBV5-6 and TRBJ2-1; the match to TRBD2 covers 10 bases. This CDR3 region has 18 residues. V lost 3 bases, J lost 13 bases, and 22 bases stayed unmatched. The V gene's germline CDR1 is SGHDT and CDR2 YYEEEE. CDR3 in amino acids: CASSYSLPRDNKRGGQFF. The CDR3 nucleotides read TGTGCCAGCAGCTATTCCCTCCCCCGGGACAACAAGCGGGGGGGCCAGTTCTTC.

This clonotype was counted between two and nine times. The chain couples TRBV6-5 to TRBJ2-2, with 7 bases that match TRBD1. The CDR3 consists of 13 residues. Trimming cost V 11 bases and J 3 bases; bases outside gene matches: 6. CDR1 is MNHEY, CDR2 SVGAGI, per germline. CDR3 loop: CAGWDRDTGELFF. The CDR3 nucleotides are TGTGCCGGATGGGACAGAGACACCGGGGAGCTGTTTTTT.

Comments on this clonotype: A much larger clone lies a single base off, so this may be a read error. The chain joins TRBV7-2 to TRBJ2-5; TRBD2 is a possible D gene (6 bases). The CDR3 spans 15 residues. The V gene's germline CDR1 is SGHTA and CDR2 FQGNSA. V dropped 5 bases and J dropped 3 bases, with 16 bases sitting between them. Written as DNA, the CDR3 is TGTGCCAGCAGCCCCCCGGGACTGGGGAAAGAGACCCAGTACTTC. Its protein product is CASSPPGLGKETQYF.

At least ten counts were recorded for this clonotype. V usage is TRBV7-2 and J usage is TRBJ2-1; 10 bases match TRBD1. There are 16 residues in the CDR3. Per the germline V gene, CDR1 is SGHTA and CDR2 is FQGNSA. J lost 4 bases, V lost 4 bases, and 7 bases had no gene match. CDR3 DNA: TGTGCCAGCAGCTCGGGGGGACAGGGGTCTTACAATGAGCAGTTCTTC. It is translated as CASSSGGQGSYNEQFF.

This clonotype appeared a few times. The V and J genes are TRBV5-1 and TRBJ2-4, with 9 bases that match TRBD1. V shed 0 bases and J 4 bases; nucleotides not matched to a gene: 5. CDR3 length: 16 amino acids. Germline V CDR1 and CDR2: SGHRS, YFSETQ. The CDR3 region has the DNA TGCGCCAGCAGCTTGGATTGGGACAGGGAGAAAAACATTCAGTACTTC. Translated: CASSLDWDREKNIQYF.

The chain combines TRBV7-9 with TRBJ2-7, with D maybe TRBD1 (6 bases). The germline V gene encodes CDR1 SEHNR and CDR2 FQNEAQ (reference sequence). V shed 1 base and J shed 2 bases, with 15 bases lying between them. The CDR3 runs 16 residues. The CDR3 loop reads CASSLGTTGRPYEQYF. CDR3 coding DNA: TGTGCCAGCAGCTTAGGGACGACAGGTCGGCCCTACGAGCAGTACTTC.

V is TRBV7-6 and J is TRBJ1-4, with D unclear. Germline V gives CDR1 SGHVS, CDR2 FNYEAQ. The CDR3 spans 15 residues. V was cut by 5 bases and J by 8 bases, with 18 bases left in between. The DNA for the CDR3 is TGTGCCAGCAGCCAACCCGGGCCCTCAAGGGAAAAACTGTTTTTT. Amino acid sequence: CASSQPGPSREKLFF.

This clonotype was seen repeatedly, ten times or more. The rearrangement links TRBV7-8 to TRBJ2-3; D call uncertain. V shed 2 bases and J shed 4 bases, with 7 bases lying between them. CDR3 length: 13 residues. Germline V gene data show CDR1 as SGHVS and CDR2 as FQNEAQ. DNA for the CDR3: TGTGCCAGCAGCTTAACCGATTCAGATACGCAGTATTTT. Translating it yields CASSLTDSDTQYF.